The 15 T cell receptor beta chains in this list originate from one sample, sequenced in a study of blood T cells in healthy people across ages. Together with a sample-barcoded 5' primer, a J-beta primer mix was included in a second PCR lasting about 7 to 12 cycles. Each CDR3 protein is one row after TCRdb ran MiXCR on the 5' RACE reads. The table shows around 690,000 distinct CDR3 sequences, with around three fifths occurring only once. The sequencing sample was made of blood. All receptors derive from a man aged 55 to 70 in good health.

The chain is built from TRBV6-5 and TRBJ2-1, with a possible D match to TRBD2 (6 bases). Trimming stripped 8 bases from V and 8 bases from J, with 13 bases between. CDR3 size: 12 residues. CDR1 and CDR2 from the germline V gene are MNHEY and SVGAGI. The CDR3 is CASLSSGDEQFF. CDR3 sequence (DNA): TGTGCCAGCCTCAGTTCGGGGGATGAGCAGTTCTTC.

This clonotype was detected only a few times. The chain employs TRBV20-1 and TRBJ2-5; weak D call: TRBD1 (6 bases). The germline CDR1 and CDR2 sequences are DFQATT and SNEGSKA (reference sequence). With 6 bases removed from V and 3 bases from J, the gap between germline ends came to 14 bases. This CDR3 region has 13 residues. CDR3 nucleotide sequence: TGCAGTGCCGTCAGCAGGGGCAAAGAGACCCAGTACTTC. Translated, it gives CSAVSRGKETQYF.

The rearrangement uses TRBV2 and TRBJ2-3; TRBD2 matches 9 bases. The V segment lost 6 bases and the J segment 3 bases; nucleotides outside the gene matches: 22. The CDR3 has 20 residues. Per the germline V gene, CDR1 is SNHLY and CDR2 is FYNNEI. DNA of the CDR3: TGTGCCAGCAGAGCCACCATGATTAGCGGGGGAAGAGTGTGGACAGATACGCAGTATTTT. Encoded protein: CASRATMISGGRVWTDTQYF.

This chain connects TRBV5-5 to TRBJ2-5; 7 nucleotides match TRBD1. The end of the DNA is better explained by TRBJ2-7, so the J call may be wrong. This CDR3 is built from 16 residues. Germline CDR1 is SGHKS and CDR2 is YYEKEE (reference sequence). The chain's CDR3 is CASSLEGADRESEQYF. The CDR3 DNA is TGTGCCAGCAGCTTGGAGGGGGCTGACAGGGAATCCGAGCAGTACTTC.

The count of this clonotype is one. CDR3 coding DNA: TGCAGCGTGAGGGTACCCGGAGGAGGCTACACCTTC. Protein sequence: CSVRVPGGGYTF. V is TRBV29-1 and J is TRBJ1-2; D not certain. Trimming took 6 bases from V and 8 from J, leaving 16 bases between them. CDR1 is SQVTM and CDR2 is ANQGSEA in the germline V gene. The CDR3 spans 12 residues.

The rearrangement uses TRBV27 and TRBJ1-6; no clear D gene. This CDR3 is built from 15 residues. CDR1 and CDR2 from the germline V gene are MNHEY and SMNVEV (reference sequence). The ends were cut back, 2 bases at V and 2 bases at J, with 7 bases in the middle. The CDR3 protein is CASSLRAAYNSPLHF. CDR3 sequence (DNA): TGTGCCAGCAGTTTAAGGGCAGCCTATAATTCACCCCTCCACTTT.

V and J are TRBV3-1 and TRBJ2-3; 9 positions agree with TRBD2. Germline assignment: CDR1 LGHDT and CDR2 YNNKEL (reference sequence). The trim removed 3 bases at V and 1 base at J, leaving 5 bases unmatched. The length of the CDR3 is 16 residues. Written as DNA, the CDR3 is TGTGCCAGCAGCCATGGGCGGGGGGGCCGCACAGATACGCAGTATTTT. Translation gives CASSHGRGGRTDTQYF.

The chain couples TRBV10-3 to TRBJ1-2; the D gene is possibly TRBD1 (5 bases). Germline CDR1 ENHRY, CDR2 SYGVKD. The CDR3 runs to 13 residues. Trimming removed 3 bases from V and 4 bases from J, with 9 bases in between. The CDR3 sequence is CAISELGAYGYTF. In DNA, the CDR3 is TGTGCCATCAGTGAACTAGGGGCCTATGGCTACACCTTC.

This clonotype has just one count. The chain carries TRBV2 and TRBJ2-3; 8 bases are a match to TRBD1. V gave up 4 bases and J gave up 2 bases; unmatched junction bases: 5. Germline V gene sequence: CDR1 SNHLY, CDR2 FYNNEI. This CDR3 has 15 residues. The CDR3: CASSGDRFNTDTQYF. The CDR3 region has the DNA TGTGCCAGCAGTGGGGACAGGTTCAACACAGATACGCAGTATTTT. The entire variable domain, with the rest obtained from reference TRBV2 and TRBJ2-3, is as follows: EPEVTQTPSHQVTQMGQEVILRCVPISNHLYFYWYRQILGQKVEFLVSFYNNEISEKSEIFDDQFSVERPDGSNFTLKIRSTKLEDSAMYFCASSGDRFNTDTQYFGPGTRLTVL.

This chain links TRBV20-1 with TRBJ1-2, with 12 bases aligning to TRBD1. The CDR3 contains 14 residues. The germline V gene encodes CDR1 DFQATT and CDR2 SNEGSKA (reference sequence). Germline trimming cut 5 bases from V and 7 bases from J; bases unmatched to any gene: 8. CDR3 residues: CSARTGTGGTGYTF. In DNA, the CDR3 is TGCAGTGCTCGCACGGGGACAGGGGGCACTGGCTACACCTTC.

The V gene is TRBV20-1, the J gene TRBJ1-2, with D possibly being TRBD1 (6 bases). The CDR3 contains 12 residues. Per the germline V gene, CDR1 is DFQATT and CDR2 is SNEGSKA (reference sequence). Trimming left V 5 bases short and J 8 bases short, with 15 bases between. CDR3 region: CSAPYRERGYTF. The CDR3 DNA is TGCAGTGCTCCCTACAGGGAGCGAGGCTACACCTTC.

The CDR3 loop reads CATSDSRDRDYTF. For the CDR3, the DNA is TGTGCCACCAGTGATTCGAGGGACCGTGACTACACCTTC. V gene TRBV24-1 combines with J gene TRBJ1-2; weak D call: TRBD1 (5 bases). V lost 2 bases and J lost 10, with 13 bases in between. CDR3 size: 13 residues. The germline V gene encodes CDR1 KGHDR and CDR2 SFDVKD.

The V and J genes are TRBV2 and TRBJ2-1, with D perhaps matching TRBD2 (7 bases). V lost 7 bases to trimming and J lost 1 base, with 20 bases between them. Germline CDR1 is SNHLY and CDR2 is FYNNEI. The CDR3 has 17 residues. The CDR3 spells CASKGRGGGWSYNEQFF. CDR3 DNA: TGTGCCAGCAAAGGAAGGGGAGGGGGATGGTCCTACAATGAGCAGTTCTTC.

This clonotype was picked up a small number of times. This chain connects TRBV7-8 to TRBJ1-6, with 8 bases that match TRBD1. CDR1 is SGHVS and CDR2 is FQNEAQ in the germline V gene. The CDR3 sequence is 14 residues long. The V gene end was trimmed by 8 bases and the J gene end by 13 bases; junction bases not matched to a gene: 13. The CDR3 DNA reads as TGTGCCAGCGGCCAGACAGGGGCACCCCGGCCCCTCCACTTT. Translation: CASGQTGAPRPLHF.

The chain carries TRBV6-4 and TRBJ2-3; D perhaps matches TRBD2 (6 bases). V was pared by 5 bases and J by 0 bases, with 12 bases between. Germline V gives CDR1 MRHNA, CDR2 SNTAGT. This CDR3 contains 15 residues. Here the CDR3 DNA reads TGTGCCAGCAGTAGGTCTAGCGTAAGCACAGATACGCAGTATTTT. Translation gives CASSRSSVSTDTQYF.